This T cell receptor (beta chain) originates from a study of T cell repertoires in cytomegalovirus infection. Background on the study: HLA-C-restricted CMV epitopes, recently identified, and well-studied HLA-B-restricted ones were used by the study. In public TCR beta signatures, there were indications of both CMV infection and matching HLA type. Study results and limitations: In two of eight donors, the top clonotype was HLA-C-restricted CMV-specific.

After removal of 5 bases from V and 4 bases from J, the junction contained 5 bases not matched to a gene. This CDR3 has 15 residues. Germline CDR1 SGHTA, CDR2 FQGNSA. TCRdb itself ran the reads through MiXCR, one entry per CDR3 protein. Among about 330,000 distinct CDR3 sequences, around a third were seen once, and the ten largest hold about 14%. On this clonotype: Its antigen is undetermined.

The material was cultured PBMCs, obtained from culture after CMV antigen stimulation. This rearrangement joins TRBV7-2 to TRBJ2-5; 12 nucleotides line up with TRBD2. The receptor comes from a human donor in good health (CMV status not recorded). Some clones in this sample may be carry-over from other donors' samples. CDR3 DNA: TGTGCCAGCAGCCCACAACTAGCGGGGGGAGAGACCCAGTACTTC. Protein: CASSPQLAGGETQYF.